Below are 8 T cell receptor beta chains sequenced from a single sample in a study of technical replicates of blood from a handful of donors. The data were produced by immunoSEQ multiplex PCR, yet TCRdb's version contains in-frame clones alone and is incomplete. The sample records roughly 72,000 clones, 90% to 95% being singletons. Sample: T cells isolated from PBMCs. The receptors were gathered from a human donor in good health.

The CDR3 nucleotides are TGTGCCGTTGGGCCCCCCTACAATGAGCAGTTCTTC. This sequence encodes CAVGPPYNEQFF. The chain couples TRBV25-1 to TRBJ2-1; no clear D gene. Germline values: CDR1 MGHDK, CDR2 SYGVNS. V lost 11 bases to trimming and J lost 2 bases, with 10 bases between them. This CDR3 has 12 residues.

This clone was recorded once. This chain links TRBV9 with TRBJ1-1, with TRBD1 matching 8 bases. Germline V gene data show CDR1 as SGDLS and CDR2 as YYNGEE. CDR3 length: 19 amino acids. Trimming cost V 0 bases and J 1 base; bases outside gene matches: 14. DNA of the CDR3: TGTGCCAGCAGCGTAGCTTATCAGGGGGCCGGTCGGGGGAACACTGAAGCTTTCTTT. Protein product: CASSVAYQGAGRGNTEAFF.

For this clone: Other DNA sequences within the sample encode an identical CDR3. V gene TRBV5-6 combines with J gene TRBJ2-5, with TRBD2 matching over 7 bases. Germline trimming cut 1 base from V and 4 bases from J; bases unmatched to any gene: 1. The CDR3 loop spans 13 amino acids. CDR1 and CDR2 from the germline V gene are SGHDT and YYEEEE. CDR3 DNA sequence: TGTGCCAGCAGCTTGACGGGGGGAGAGACCCAGTACTTC. Translating gives CASSLTGGETQYF.

The rearrangement uses TRBV4-3 and TRBJ2-1; D possibly corresponds to TRBD2 (5 bases). V shed 6 bases and J shed 2 bases, with 14 bases lying between them. In germline, CDR1 is LGHNA, CDR2 YSLEER. The CDR3 covers 15 residues. The CDR3 is CASSGSNSPYNEQFF. For the CDR3, the DNA is TGCGCCAGCAGTGGGAGCAATAGCCCCTACAATGAGCAGTTCTTC.

V usage is TRBV7-9 and J usage is TRBJ1-3; maybe TRBD1 (5 bases). V was clipped by 5 bases and J by 9 bases, with 11 bases between them. The CDR3 covers 12 residues. Germline assignment: CDR1 SEHNR and CDR2 FQNEAQ (reference sequence). The DNA of the CDR3 is TGTGCCAGCAGCCACGTGGGGGGCACCATATATTTT. Protein: CASSHVGGTIYF.

The gene calls are TRBV30 and TRBJ1-1; TRBD1 agrees at 8 bases. V lost 2 bases, J lost 3 bases, and 2 bases stayed unmatched. Per the germline V gene, CDR1 is GTSNPN and CDR2 is SVGIG (reference sequence). There are 13 residues in the CDR3. The CDR3 DNA reads as TGTGCCTGGAGTTTACAGGGGGACACTGAAGCTTTCTTT. Translation gives CAWSLQGDTEAFF. The whole variable domain, filled in from reference TRBV30 and TRBJ1-1, reads SQTIHQWPATLVQPVGSPLSLECTVEGTSNPNLYWYRQAAGRGLQLLFYSVGIGQISSEVPQNLSASRPQDRQFILSSKKLLLSDSGFYLCAWSLQGDTEAFFGQGTRLTVV.

The rearrangement links TRBV4-3 to TRBJ2-2, with TRBD2 identical over 10 bases. Germline V gives CDR1 LGHNA, CDR2 YSLEER. The V gene end was trimmed by 4 bases and the J gene end by 4 bases; junction bases not matched to a gene: 9. This CDR3 has 17 amino acids. CDR3 protein: CASSRNTLAGLTGELFF. CDR3 bases: TGCGCCAGCAGCCGTAACACACTAGCGGGACTCACCGGGGAGCTGTTTTTT.

The V and J genes are TRBV5-5 and TRBJ1-2; tentative D call: TRBD1 (6 bases). Per the germline V gene, CDR1 is SGHKS and CDR2 is YYEKEE (reference sequence). Trimming cost V 0 bases and J 5 bases, with 14 bases left between them. The CDR3 is made up of 15 amino acids. CDR3 sequence: CASSLGYTGIYGYTF. The CDR3 bases are TGTGCCAGCAGCTTGGGGTATACAGGGATTTATGGCTACACCTTC.